This TCR beta chain was obtained from a study of blood T cell repertoires in COVID-19. Background on the study: The United States, Italy and Spain provided the acute and convalescent COVID-19 samples.

J was trimmed by 1 base and V by 1 base; bases with no gene match: 4. Germline CDR1 reads SGHTA; CDR2 reads FQGNSA. This CDR3 has 15 residues. This clone was counted once. As originally analysed: The authors estimated nucleated cell counts from reference gene primer amplification. Assay: immunoSEQ multiplex PCR; the TCRdb copy retains only in-frame clones and omits some. The V and J calls and clone size were taken over from that table, and D and trimming were inferred from the DNA. The data show 200,000 to 250,000 clones, around 84% seen once. The sequence came from a woman aged 18-30 years with acute or convalescent COVID-19. The chain combines TRBV7-2 with TRBJ2-7, with 7 bases that match TRBD1. Sequencing input: peripheral blood. This CDR3 reads CASSLVGRGSYEQYF. For the CDR3, the DNA is TGTGCCAGCAGCTTAGTCGGCAGGGGGTCCTACGAGCAGTACTTC.